This T cell receptor beta chain is from a study of blood T cell repertoires in COVID-19. On the study more broadly: The analysed material was cDNA or gDNA that came from T cells, B-cell-depleted T cells, or PBMCs.

This clone turned up a few times. The CDR3 totals 15 residues. V lost 5 bases to trimming and J lost 5 bases; unmatched junction nucleotides: 9. Germline V lookup: CDR1 GTSNPN, CDR2 SVGIG (reference sequence). One Seattle source followed patients from active infection through their disease course. Assay: immunoSEQ multiplex PCR; the TCRdb copy retains only in-frame clones and omits some. The table shows 300,000 or so clones, with roughly 90% occurring only once. Sample: peripheral blood. This clonotype was sampled from a woman in her twenties or thirties with COVID-19, enrolled during active disease. J is TRBJ1-6 and V is TRBV30, with 7 bases identical to TRBD1. CDR3 nucleotide sequence: TGTGCCTGGGAGTATAGGGACAGAGATAATTCACCCCTCCACTTT. This encodes CAWEYRDRDNSPLHF.